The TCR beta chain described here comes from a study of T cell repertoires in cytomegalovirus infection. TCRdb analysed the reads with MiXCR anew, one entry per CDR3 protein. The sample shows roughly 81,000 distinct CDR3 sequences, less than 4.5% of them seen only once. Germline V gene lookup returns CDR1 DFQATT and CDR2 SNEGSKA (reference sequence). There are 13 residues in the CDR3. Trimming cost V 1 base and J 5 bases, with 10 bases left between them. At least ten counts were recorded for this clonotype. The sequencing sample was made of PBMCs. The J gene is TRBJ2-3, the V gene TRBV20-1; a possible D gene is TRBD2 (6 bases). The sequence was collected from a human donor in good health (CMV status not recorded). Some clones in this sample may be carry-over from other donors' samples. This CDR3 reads CSARGLVKDTQYF. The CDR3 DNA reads TGCAGTGCTAGAGGACTAGTAAAAGATACGCAGTATTTT.